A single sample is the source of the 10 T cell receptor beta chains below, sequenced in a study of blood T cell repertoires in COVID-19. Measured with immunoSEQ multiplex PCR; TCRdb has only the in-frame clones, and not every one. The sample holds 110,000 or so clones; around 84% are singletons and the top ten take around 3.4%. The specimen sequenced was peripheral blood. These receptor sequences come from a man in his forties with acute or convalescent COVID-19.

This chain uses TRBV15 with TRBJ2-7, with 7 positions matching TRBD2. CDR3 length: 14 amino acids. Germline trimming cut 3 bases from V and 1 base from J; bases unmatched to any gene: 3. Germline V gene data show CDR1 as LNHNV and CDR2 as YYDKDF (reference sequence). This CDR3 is CATSSHGGSYEQYF. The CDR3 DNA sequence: TGTGCCACCAGCAGCCACGGGGGGTCCTACGAGCAGTACTTC.

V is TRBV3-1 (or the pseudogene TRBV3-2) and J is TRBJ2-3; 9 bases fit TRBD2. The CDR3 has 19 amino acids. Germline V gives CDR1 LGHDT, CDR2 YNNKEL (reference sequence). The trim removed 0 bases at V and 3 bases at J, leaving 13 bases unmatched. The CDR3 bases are TGTGCCAGCAGCCAAGAGTATGATCGCGTTAGCGGGGGTACAGATACGCAGTATTTT. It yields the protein CASSQEYDRVSGGTDTQYF.

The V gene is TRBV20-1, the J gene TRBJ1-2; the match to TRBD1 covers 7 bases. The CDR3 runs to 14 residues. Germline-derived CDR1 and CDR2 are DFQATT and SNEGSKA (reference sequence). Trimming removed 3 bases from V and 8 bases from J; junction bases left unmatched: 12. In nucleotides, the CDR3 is TGCAGTGCTAGTAATCGGGAGACAGGGACCGGCTACACCTTC. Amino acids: CSASNRETGTGYTF.

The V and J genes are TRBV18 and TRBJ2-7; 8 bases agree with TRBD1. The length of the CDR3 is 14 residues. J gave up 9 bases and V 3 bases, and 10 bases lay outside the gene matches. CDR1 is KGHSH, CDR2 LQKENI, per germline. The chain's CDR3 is CASSPRTGRSGQYF. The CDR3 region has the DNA TGTGCCAGCTCACCGAGGACAGGGCGGTCGGGGCAGTACTTC.

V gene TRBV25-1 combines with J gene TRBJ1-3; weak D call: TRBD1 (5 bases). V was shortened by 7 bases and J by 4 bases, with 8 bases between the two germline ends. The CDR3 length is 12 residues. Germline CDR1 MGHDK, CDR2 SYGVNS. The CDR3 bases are TGTGCCAGCACCGGGGGAGGAAACACCATATATTTT. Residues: CASTGGGNTIYF.

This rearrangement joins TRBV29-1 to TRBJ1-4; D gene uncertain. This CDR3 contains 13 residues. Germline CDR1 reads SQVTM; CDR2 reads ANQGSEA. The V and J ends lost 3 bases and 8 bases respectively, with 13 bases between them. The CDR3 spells CSVDEGVGEKLFF. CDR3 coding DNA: TGCAGCGTTGATGAGGGAGTCGGGGAAAAACTGTTTTTT.

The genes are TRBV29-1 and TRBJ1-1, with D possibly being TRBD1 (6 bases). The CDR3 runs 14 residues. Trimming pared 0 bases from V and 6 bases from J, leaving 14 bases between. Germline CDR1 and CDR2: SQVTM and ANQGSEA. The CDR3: CSVEDQGWISEAFF. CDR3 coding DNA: TGCAGCGTTGAAGATCAGGGGTGGATATCTGAAGCTTTCTTT.

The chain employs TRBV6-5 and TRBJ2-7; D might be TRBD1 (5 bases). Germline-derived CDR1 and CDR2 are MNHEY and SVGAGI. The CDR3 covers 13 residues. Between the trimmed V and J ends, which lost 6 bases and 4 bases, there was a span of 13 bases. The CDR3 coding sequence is TGTGCCAGCAGCGACAGACGTGGGTACGAGCAGTACTTC. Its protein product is CASSDRRGYEQYF.

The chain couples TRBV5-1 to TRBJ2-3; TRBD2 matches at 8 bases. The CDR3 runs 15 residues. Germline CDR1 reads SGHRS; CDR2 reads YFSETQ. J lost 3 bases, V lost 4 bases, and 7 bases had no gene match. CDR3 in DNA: TGCGCCAGCAGCCCGAACGGGGGGGCAACAGATACGCAGTATTTT. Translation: CASSPNGGATDTQYF.

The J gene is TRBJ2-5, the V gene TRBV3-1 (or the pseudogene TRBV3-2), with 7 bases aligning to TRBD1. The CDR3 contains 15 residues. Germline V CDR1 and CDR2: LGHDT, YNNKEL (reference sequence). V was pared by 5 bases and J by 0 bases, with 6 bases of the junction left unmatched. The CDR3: CASSYRGEYQETQYF. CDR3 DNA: TGTGCCAGCAGCTACAGGGGCGAGTACCAAGAGACCCAGTACTTC.